Listed below are T cell receptor beta chains from one sample, sequenced in a study of T cell responses to AZD1222 COVID-19 vaccine. Assay: immunoSEQ multiplex PCR; the TCRdb copy retains only in-frame clones and omits some. The table has roughly 100,000 clones, 88% seen once. Here the sequenced sample was peripheral blood, taken on day 0 of AZD1222 vaccination. The receptors shown here come from an adult in good health. Each CDR3 is given with its conserved first and last residue. A D gene is named only where the DNA matches it firmly. Size values are once, few and many counts, or a class for expanded clones, and some rows have none.

>14|TRBJ1-6|NA|TRBV7-9|NA
CASSLMGAESPLHF
TGTGCCAGCAGCTTAATGGGGGCAGAGTCACCCCTCCACTTT
>16|TRBJ2-1|NA|TRBV3-1/TRBV3-2|TRBD2
CASSLWTSAGYNEQFF
TGTGCCAGCAGCCTCTGGACTAGCGCGGGCTACAATGAGCAGTTCTTC
>17|TRBJ1-5|NA|TRBV23-1|NA
CASSQSRRLLSNQPQHF
TGCGCCAGCAGTCAATCTCGACGACTGCTTAGCAATCAGCCCCAGCATTTT
>15|TRBJ2-7|NA|TRBV6-5|TRBD1
CASSYFPDRGGEQYF
TGTGCCAGCAGTTACTTCCCGGACAGGGGTGGCGAGCAGTACTTC
>14|TRBJ1-1|few|TRBV6-5|NA
CASSKDSLNTEAFF
TGTGCCAGCAGTAAGGACAGCCTGAACACTGAAGCTTTCTTT
>15|TRBJ1-2|NA|TRBV3-1/TRBV3-2|TRBD1
CASSQRDRGGYGYTF
TGTGCCAGCAGCCAACGAGACAGGGGCGGCTATGGCTACACCTTC
>12|TRBJ2-2|NA|TRBV24-1|NA
CATAGRTGELFF
TGTGCCACCGCGGGGCGGACCGGGGAGCTGTTTTTT
>16|TRBJ1-1|once|TRBV4-3|NA
CASSQNPVGIGTEAFF
TGCGCCAGCAGCCAAAACCCAGTAGGGATCGGCACTGAAGCTTTCTTT
>14|TRBJ1-1|many|TRBV28|NA
CASSSGHTNTEAFF
TGTGCCAGCAGCTCGGGACATACGAACACTGAAGCTTTCTTT
>15|TRBJ1-5|NA|TRBV19|NA
CASRRSGTPNQPQHF
TGTGCCAGTAGGCGCTCCGGGACACCCAATCAGCCCCAGCATTTT
>15|TRBJ2-1|once|TRBV5-6|NA
CASSLFAPSVDEQFF
TGTGCCAGCAGCTTGTTTGCACCCTCTGTCGATGAGCAGTTCTTC
>17|TRBJ1-2|NA|TRBV7-9|TRBD1
CASSPRTGEHSAYGYTF
TGTGCCAGCAGCCCCCGGACAGGGGAGCATTCGGCCTATGGCTACACCTTC
>16|TRBJ1-1|NA|TRBV10-3|NA
CASDAGRHPLNTEAFF
TGTGCCAGTGATGCAGGGCGGCATCCTTTGAACACTGAAGCTTTCTTT
>14|TRBJ2-7|once|TRBV19|NA
CASSFGQTHYEQYF
TGTGCCAGTAGTTTCGGACAGACCCACTACGAGCAGTACTTC